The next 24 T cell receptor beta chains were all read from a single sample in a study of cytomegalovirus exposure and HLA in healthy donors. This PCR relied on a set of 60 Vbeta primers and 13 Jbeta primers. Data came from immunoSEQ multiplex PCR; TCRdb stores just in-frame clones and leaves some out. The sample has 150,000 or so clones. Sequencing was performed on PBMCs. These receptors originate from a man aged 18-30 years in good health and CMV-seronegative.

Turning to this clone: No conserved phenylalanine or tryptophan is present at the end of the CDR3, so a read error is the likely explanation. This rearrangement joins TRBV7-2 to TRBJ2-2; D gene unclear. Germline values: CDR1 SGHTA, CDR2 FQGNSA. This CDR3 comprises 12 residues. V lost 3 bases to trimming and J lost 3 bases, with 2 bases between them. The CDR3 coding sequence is TGTGCCAGCAGCTTCGACACCGGGGAGCTGTTTTCT. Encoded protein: CASSFDTGELFS.

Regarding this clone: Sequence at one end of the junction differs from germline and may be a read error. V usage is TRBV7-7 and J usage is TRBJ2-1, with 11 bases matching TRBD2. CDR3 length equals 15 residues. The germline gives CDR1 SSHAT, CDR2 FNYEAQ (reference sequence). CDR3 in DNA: TGTGCTAGCAGCTTCGGGACTAGCGGTCACAATGAGCAGTTCTTC. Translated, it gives CASSFGTSGHNEQFF.

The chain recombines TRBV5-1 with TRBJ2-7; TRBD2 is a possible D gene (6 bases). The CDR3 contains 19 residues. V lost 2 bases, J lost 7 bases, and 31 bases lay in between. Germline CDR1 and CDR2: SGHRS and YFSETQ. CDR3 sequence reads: CASSFTGTPFSSAVREQYF. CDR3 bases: TGCGCCAGCAGCTTTACCGGGACTCCGTTCTCGAGCGCAGTACGGGAGCAGTACTTC.

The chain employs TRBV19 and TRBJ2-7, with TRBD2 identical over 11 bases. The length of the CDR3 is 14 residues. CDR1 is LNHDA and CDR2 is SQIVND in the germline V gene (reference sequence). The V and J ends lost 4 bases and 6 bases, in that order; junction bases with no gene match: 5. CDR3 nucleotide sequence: TGTGCCAGTAGTACACTAGCGGGAGTCCCCGAGCAGTACTTC. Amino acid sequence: CASSTLAGVPEQYF.

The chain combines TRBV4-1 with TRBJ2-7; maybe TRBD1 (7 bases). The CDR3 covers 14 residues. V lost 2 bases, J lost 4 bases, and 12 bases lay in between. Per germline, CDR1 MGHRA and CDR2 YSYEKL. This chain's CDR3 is CASSQQQGGYEQYF. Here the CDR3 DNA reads TGCGCCAGCAGCCAACAGCAGGGGGGATACGAGCAGTACTTC.

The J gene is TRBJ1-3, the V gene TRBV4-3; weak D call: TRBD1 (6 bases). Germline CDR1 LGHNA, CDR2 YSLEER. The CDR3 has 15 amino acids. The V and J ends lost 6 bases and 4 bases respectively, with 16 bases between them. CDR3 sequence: CASSRTRGGGNTIYF. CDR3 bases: TGCGCCAGCAGTCGCACGAGGGGGGGCGGAAACACCATATATTTT.

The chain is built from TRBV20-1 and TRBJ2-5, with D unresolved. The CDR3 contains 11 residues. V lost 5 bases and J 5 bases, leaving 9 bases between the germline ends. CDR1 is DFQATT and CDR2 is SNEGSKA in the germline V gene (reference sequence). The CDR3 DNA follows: TGCAGTGCTGATAGACTGGAGACCCAGTACTTC. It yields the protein CSADRLETQYF.

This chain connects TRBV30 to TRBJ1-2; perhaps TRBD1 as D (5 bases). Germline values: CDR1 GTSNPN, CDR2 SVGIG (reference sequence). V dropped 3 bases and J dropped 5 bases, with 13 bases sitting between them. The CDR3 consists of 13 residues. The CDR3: CAWRLTDTYGYTF. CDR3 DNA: TGTGCCTGGAGACTGACAGATACTTATGGCTACACCTTC. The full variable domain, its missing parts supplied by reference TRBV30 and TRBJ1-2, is SQTIHQWPATLVQPVGSPLSLECTVEGTSNPNLYWYRQAAGRGLQLLFYSVGIGQISSEVPQNLSASRPQDRQFILSSKKLLLSDSGFYLCAWRLTDTYGYTFGSGTRLTVV.

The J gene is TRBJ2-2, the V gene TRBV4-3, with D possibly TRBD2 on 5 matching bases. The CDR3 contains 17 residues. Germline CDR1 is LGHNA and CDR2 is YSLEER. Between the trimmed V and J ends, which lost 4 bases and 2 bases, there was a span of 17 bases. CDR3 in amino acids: CASSRDLSAGNTGELFF. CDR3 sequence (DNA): TGCGCCAGCAGCCGAGACCTTAGTGCGGGTAACACCGGGGAGCTGTTTTTT.

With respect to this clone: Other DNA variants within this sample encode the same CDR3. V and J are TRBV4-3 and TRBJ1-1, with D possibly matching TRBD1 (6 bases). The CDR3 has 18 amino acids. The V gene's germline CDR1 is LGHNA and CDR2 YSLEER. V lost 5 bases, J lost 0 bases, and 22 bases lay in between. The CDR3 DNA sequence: TGCGCCAGCAGCTTGGGGCCGACAGGAAGGGTCTTGAACACTGAAGCTTTCTTT. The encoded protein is CASSLGPTGRVLNTEAFF.

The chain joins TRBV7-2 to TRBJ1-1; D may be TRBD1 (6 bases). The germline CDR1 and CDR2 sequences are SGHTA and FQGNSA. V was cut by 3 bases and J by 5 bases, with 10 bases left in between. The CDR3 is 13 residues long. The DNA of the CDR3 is TGTGCCAGCAGCTTGGGGGCGTATACTGAAGCTTTCTTT. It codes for CASSLGAYTEAFF.

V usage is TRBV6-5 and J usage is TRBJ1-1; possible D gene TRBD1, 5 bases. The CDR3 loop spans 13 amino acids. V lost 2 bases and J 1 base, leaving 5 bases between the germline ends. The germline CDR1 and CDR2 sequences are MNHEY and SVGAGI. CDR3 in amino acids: CASSYGQNTEAFF. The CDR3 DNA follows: TGTGCCAGCAGTTACGGACAGAACACTGAAGCTTTCTTT.

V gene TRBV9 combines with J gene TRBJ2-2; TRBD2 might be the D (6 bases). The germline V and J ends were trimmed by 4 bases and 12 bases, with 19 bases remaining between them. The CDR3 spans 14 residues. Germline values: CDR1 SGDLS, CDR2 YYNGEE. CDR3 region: CASSSGTPDAQLFF. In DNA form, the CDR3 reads TGTGCCAGCAGCTCCGGGACTCCTGACGCCCAGCTGTTTTTT. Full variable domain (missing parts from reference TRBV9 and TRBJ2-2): DSGVTQTPKHLITATGQRVTLRCSPRSGDLSVYWYQQSLDQGLQFLIQYYNGEERAKGNILERFSAQQFPDLHSELNLSSLELGDSALYFCASSSGTPDAQLFFGEGSRLTVL.

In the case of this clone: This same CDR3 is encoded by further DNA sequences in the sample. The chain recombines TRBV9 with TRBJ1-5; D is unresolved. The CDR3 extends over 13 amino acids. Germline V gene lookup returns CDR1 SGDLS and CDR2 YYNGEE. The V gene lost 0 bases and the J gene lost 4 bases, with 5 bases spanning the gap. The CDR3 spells CASSVAGNQPQHF. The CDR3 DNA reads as TGTGCCAGCAGCGTAGCGGGAAATCAGCCCCAGCATTTT.

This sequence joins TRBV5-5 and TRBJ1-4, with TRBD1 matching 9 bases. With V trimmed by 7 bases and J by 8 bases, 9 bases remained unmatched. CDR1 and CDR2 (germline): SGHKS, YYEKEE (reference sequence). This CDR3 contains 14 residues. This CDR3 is CASYRDRVPEKLFF. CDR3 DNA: TGTGCCAGCTATCGGGACAGGGTACCCGAAAAACTGTTTTTT. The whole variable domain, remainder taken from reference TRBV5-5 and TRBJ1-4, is DAGVTQSPTHLIKTRGQQVTLRCSPISGHKSVSWYQQVLGQGPQFIFQYYEKEERGRGNFPDRFSARQFPNYSSELNVNALLLGDSALYLCASYRDRVPEKLFFGSGTQLSVL.

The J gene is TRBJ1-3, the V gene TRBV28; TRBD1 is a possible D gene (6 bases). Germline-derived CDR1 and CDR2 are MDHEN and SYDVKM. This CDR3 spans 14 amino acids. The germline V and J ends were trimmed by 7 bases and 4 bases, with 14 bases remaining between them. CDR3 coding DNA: TGTGCCAGCATCCCGGGACAACTGGGAAACACCATATATTTT. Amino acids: CASIPGQLGNTIYF.

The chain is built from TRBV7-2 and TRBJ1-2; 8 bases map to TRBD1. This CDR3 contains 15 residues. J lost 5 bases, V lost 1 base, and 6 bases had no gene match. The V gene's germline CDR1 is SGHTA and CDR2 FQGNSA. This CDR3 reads CASSLDGQGSYGYTF. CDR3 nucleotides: TGTGCCAGCAGCTTAGATGGACAGGGATCATATGGCTACACCTTC. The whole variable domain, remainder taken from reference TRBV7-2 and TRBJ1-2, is GAGVSQSPSNKVTEKGKDVELRCDPISGHTALYWYRQSLGQGLEFLIYFQGNSAPDKSGLPSDRFSAERTGGSVSTLTIQRTQQEDSAVYLCASSLDGQGSYGYTFGSGTRLTVV.

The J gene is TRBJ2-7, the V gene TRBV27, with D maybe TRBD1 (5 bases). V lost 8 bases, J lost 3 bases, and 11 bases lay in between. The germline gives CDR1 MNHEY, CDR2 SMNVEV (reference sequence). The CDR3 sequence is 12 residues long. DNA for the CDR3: TGTGCCAGCCGACAGTTTTTCTACGAGCAGTACTTC. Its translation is CASRQFFYEQYF.

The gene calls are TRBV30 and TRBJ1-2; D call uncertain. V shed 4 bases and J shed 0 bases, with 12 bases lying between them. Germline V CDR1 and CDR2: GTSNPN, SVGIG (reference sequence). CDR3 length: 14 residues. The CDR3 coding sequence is TGTGCCTGGATTGGACTAACAGCTAACTATGGCTACACCTTC. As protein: CAWIGLTANYGYTF.

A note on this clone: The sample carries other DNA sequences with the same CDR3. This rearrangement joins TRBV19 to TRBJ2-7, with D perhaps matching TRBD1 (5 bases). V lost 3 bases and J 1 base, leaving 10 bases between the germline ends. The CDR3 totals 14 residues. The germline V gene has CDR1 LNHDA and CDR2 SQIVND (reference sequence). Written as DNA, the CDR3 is TGTGCCAGTAGTATCGGTCAGGGTTCCTACGAGCAGTACTTC. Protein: CASSIGQGSYEQYF.

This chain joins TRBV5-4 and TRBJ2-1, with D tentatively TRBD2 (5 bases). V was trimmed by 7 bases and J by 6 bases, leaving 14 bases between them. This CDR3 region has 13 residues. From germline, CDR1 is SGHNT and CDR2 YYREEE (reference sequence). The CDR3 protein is CASWRTGINEQFF. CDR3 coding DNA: TGTGCCAGCTGGAGGACTGGGATCAATGAGCAGTTCTTC.

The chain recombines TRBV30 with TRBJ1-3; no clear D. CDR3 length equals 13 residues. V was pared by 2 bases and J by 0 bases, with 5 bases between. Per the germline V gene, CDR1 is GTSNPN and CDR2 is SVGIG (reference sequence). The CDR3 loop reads CAWSINSGNTIYF. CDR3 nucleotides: TGTGCCTGGAGTATTAACTCTGGAAACACCATATATTTT.

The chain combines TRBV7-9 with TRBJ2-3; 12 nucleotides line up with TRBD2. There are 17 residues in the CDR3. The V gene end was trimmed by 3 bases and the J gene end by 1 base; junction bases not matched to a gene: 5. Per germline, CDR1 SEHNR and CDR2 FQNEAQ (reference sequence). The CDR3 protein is CASSLASGGDGTDTQYF. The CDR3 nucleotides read TGTGCCAGCAGCTTGGCTAGCGGGGGGGATGGCACAGATACGCAGTATTTT.

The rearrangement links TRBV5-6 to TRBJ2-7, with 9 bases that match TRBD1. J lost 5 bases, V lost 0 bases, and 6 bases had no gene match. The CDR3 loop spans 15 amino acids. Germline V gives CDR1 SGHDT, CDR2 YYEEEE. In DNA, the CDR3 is TGTGCCAGCAGCTTGGCCGGGACAGGGTATGACGAGCAGTACTTC. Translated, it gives CASSLAGTGYDEQYF.